The 27 T cell receptor beta chains below were found in one sample sequenced in a study of T-cell reconstitution after alpha-beta-depleted transplantation in children. Unique molecular identifiers were built into the TCRbeta library. MiXCR, run by TCRdb on the PCR reads, gives a single entry per CDR3 protein. This table holds 500,000 to 650,000 distinct CDR3 sequences, 11% found once. Sequenced here: PBMCs, mostly from graft donor cells, sampled 180 days after TCRalphabeta/CD19-depleted stem cell transplant. Every receptor here comes from a female patient between 2 and 10 years old who had a stem cell transplant for aplastic anemia, so the T cells may come from the graft donor.

This sequence joins TRBV20-1 and TRBJ1-2, with D possibly matching TRBD1 (5 bases). Trimming removed 0 bases at V and 8 bases at J, with 13 bases between. Germline CDR1 is DFQATT and CDR2 is SNEGSKA (reference sequence). The CDR3 has 13 amino acids. The CDR3, as DNA: TGCAGTGCTAGAGATACGGCCGGGGGGGGCTACACCTTC. Its protein is CSARDTAGGGYTF.

This clonotype occurred a few times. The rearrangement links TRBV12-3 or TRBV12-4 to TRBJ2-5, with 13 bases fitting TRBD2. The CDR3 has 17 amino acids. V lost 1 base to trimming and J lost 2 bases; unmatched junction nucleotides: 4. The CDR3 DNA reads TGTGCCAGCAGTTTAGGGGGACTAGCGGGGAAACAAGAGACCCAGTACTTC. This sequence encodes CASSLGGLAGKQETQYF.

This rearrangement joins TRBV28 to TRBJ1-5; weak D call: TRBD1 (5 bases). This CDR3 has 14 residues. Trimming cost V 5 bases and J 11 bases, with 19 bases left between them. Germline CDR1 reads MDHEN; CDR2 reads SYDVKM. CDR3 coding DNA: TGTGCCAGCAGTACCCCGGGGACCCTATGGGCCCAGCATTTT. The encoded protein is CASSTPGTLWAQHF.

This clonotype was detected only once. The rearrangement joins TRBV3-1 to TRBJ1-2; 7 nucleotides line up with TRBD1. The CDR3 consists of 17 residues. CDR1 and CDR2 (germline): LGHDT, YNNKEL (reference sequence). J gave up 0 bases and V 7 bases, and 14 bases lay outside the gene matches. CDR3 sequence: CASTQQLQGFANYGYTF. DNA for the CDR3: TGTGCCAGCACCCAGCAACTACAGGGGTTCGCTAACTATGGCTACACCTTC.

The chain links TRBV19 to TRBJ2-1, with TRBD2 as a possible D gene (5 bases). Germline V gene data show CDR1 as LNHDA and CDR2 as SQIVND (reference sequence). The V gene lost 4 bases and the J gene lost 3 bases, with 13 bases spanning the gap. The CDR3 is 15 residues long. The DNA for the CDR3 is TGTGCCAGTAGTAAATCGGACGGGATCTACAATGAGCAGTTCTTC. Amino acids: CASSKSDGIYNEQFF. The full variable domain, with the rest looked up from reference TRBV19 and TRBJ2-1, is DGGITQSPKYLFRKEGQNVTLSCEQNLNHDAMYWYRQDPGQGLRLIYYSQIVNDFQKGDIAEGYSVSREKKESFPLTVTSAQKNPTAFYLCASSKSDGIYNEQFFGPGTRLTVL.

The table lists this clonotype with a few counts. The rearrangement links TRBV7-3 to TRBJ2-2; 11 bases are a match to TRBD2. V shed 3 bases and J 1 base; nucleotides not matched to a gene: 4. The CDR3 extends over 17 amino acids. The V gene's germline CDR1 is SGHTA and CDR2 FQGTGA. CDR3: CASSLGLADLNTGELFF. CDR3 bases: TGTGCCAGCAGCTTGGGACTAGCGGACCTGAACACCGGGGAGCTGTTTTTT.

This clonotype was seen repeatedly, ten times or more. This chain joins TRBV7-2 and TRBJ2-4, with D possibly matching TRBD1 (6 bases). Looked up from germline, CDR1 is SGHTA and CDR2 is FQGNSA. This CDR3 has 14 amino acids. Between the trimmed V and J ends, which lost 6 bases and 0 bases, there was a span of 9 bases. CDR3 sequence reads: CASRGALAKNIQYF. In DNA, the CDR3 is TGTGCCAGCAGGGGGGCACTAGCCAAAAACATTCAGTACTTC. The entire variable domain, with the rest obtained from reference TRBV7-2 and TRBJ2-4, is as follows: GAGVSQSPSNKVTEKGKDVELRCDPISGHTALYWYRQSLGQGLEFLIYFQGNSAPDKSGLPSDRFSAERTGGSVSTLTIQRTQQEDSAVYLCASRGALAKNIQYFGAGTRLSVL.

This clonotype was counted once. The chain uses TRBV30 and TRBJ2-7; D remains ambiguous. In germline, CDR1 is GTSNPN, CDR2 SVGIG (reference sequence). Between the trimmed V and J ends, which lost 0 bases and 0 bases, there was a span of 3 bases. The CDR3 spans 12 residues. The CDR3 nucleotides read TGTGCCTGGAGTGTAGACTCCTACGAGCAGTACTTC. Its translation is CAWSVDSYEQYF.

The chain has TRBV7-6 and TRBJ2-1; 9 bases fit TRBD2. Germline V gene sequence: CDR1 SGHVS, CDR2 FNYEAQ. V trimming: 2 bases; J trimming: 7 bases; junction bases outside the gene matches: 9. The CDR3 contains 16 residues. CDR3 DNA sequence: TGTGCCAGCAGCTTAACGGCGGGAGGGCGGACAAATGAGCAGTTCTTC. It encodes CASSLTAGGRTNEQFF.

The V gene is TRBV24-1, the J gene TRBJ2-7; TRBD1 matches at 9 bases. V shed 5 bases, J shed 0 bases, and the junction held 7 bases outside the gene matches. This CDR3 region has 16 residues. Per germline, CDR1 KGHDR and CDR2 SFDVKD. The CDR3 is CATSGLPGQGSYEQYV. CDR3 DNA sequence: TGTGCCACCAGTGGGTTACCGGGACAGGGCTCCTACGAGCAGTACGTC.

V gene TRBV7-9 combines with J gene TRBJ2-1; no definite D call. The CDR3 length is 12 residues. Germline V gives CDR1 SEHNR, CDR2 FQNEAQ (reference sequence). V gave up 5 bases and J gave up 10 bases, with 12 bases separating them. The CDR3 region is CASSTLLREQFF. The CDR3 DNA sequence: TGTGCCAGCAGCACATTACTCCGGGAGCAGTTCTTC.

V is TRBV27 and J is TRBJ1-5, with TRBD1 matching over 9 bases. The CDR3 length is 13 residues. Germline CDR1 is MNHEY and CDR2 is SMNVEV (reference sequence). V trimming: 4 bases; J trimming: 9 bases; junction bases outside the gene matches: 4. The CDR3 DNA follows: TGTGCCAGCAGTTCGGACAGGGGATCGCCCCAGCATTTT. Translation: CASSSDRGSPQHF.

This clonotype was counted many times. The chain has TRBV12-3 or TRBV12-4 and TRBJ2-5; D ambiguous. This CDR3 has 13 residues. The V end was cut by 3 bases, the J end by 5 bases, with 10 bases between. CDR3 nucleotides: TGTGCCAGCAGTTTGTCGGGTGGGGAGACCCAGTACTTC. Translated, it gives CASSLSGGETQYF.

This clonotype has only a few counts. The gene calls are TRBV3-1 and TRBJ2-2; D is uncertain. Per germline, CDR1 LGHDT and CDR2 YNNKEL (reference sequence). The CDR3 sequence is 13 residues long. V dropped 1 base and J dropped 10 bases, with 10 bases sitting between them. CDR3 in DNA: TGTGCCAGCAGCCAAGTAGGTGCCGAGGAGCTGTTTTTT. This codes for CASSQVGAEELFF.

This clonotype appeared a few times. The J gene is TRBJ2-5, the V gene TRBV24-1; no definite D call. The CDR3 length is 14 residues. The germline gives CDR1 KGHDR, CDR2 SFDVKD. The germline V and J ends were trimmed by 5 bases and 5 bases, with 14 bases remaining between them. The CDR3 region is CATSANFEVETQYF. The CDR3 region has the DNA TGTGCCACCAGTGCGAATTTTGAAGTGGAGACCCAGTACTTC.

The chain recombines TRBV7-9 with TRBJ1-1; D might be TRBD1 (6 bases). The germline V gene encodes CDR1 SEHNR and CDR2 FQNEAQ (reference sequence). Trimming cost V 6 bases and J 1 base, with 12 bases left between them. The CDR3 runs 14 residues. This chain's CDR3 is CASRPGAGNTEAFF. CDR3 DNA: TGTGCCAGCAGGCCGGGGGCCGGGAACACTGAAGCTTTCTTT.

The rearrangement links TRBV11-1 to TRBJ2-3, with 8 bases fitting TRBD2. The length of the CDR3 is 18 residues. Germline V lookup: CDR1 SGHAT, CDR2 FQDESV (reference sequence). Losses at the gene ends were 0 bases for V and 0 bases for J; bases not matched to a gene: 8. The CDR3 DNA is TGTGCCAGCAGCTTAGCGTGGGCTAGCGGGCCTAGCACAGATACGCAGTATTTT. Residues: CASSLAWASGPSTDTQYF.

The rearrangement links TRBV28 to TRBJ1-5; unclear D gene. The CDR3 has 16 amino acids. Germline-derived CDR1 and CDR2 are MDHEN and SYDVKM. Trimming took 7 bases from V and 2 from J, leaving 18 bases between them. The CDR3 bases are TGTGCCAGCACCCGCTGGGTCCTCGTTGGCAATCAGCCCCAGCATTTT. It codes for CASTRWVLVGNQPQHF.

This clonotype was detected only a few times. This chain joins TRBV7-8 and TRBJ1-3; the D gene is possibly TRBD1 (5 bases). Per germline, CDR1 SGHVS and CDR2 FQNEAQ. V dropped 0 bases and J dropped 4 bases, with 13 bases sitting between them. The CDR3 runs 16 residues. The chain's CDR3 is CASSLARGVLGNTIYF. CDR3 DNA: TGTGCCAGCAGCTTAGCGCGGGGGGTGTTGGGAAACACCATATATTTT.

The chain couples TRBV2 to TRBJ2-3, with TRBD2 identical over 8 bases. CDR3 length: 14 residues. Germline CDR1 SNHLY, CDR2 FYNNEI. Losses at the gene ends were 6 bases for V and 4 bases for J; bases not matched to a gene: 6. The CDR3 bases are TGTGCCAGCAGAAACCAACTAGCGGCAGATACGCAGTATTTT. Encoded protein: CASRNQLAADTQYF. Full variable domain (outside the CDR3, taken from reference TRBV2 and TRBJ2-3): EPEVTQTPSHQVTQMGQEVILRCVPISNHLYFYWYRQILGQKVEFLVSFYNNEISEKSEIFDDQFSVERPDGSNFTLKIRSTKLEDSAMYFCASRNQLAADTQYFGPGTRLTVL.

The rearrangement uses TRBV4-2 and TRBJ1-1; 7 bases are shared with TRBD1. The germline gives CDR1 LGHNA, CDR2 YNFKEQ. Germline trimming cut 4 bases from V and 8 bases from J; bases unmatched to any gene: 22. There are 18 residues in the CDR3. The CDR3 sequence is CASSRQYATGTVVSEAFF. CDR3 bases: TGTGCCAGCAGCCGACAGTACGCCACCGGGACAGTAGTCTCCGAAGCTTTCTTT.

In this sample, this clonotype turned up a few times. The rearrangement links TRBV9 to TRBJ2-1; 12 bases map to TRBD2. Germline CDR1 is SGDLS and CDR2 is YYNGEE. J lost 0 bases, V lost 1 base, and 17 bases had no gene match. The CDR3 totals 22 residues. The CDR3 region is CASSVNTGLAGGGPVSYNEQFF. In DNA, the CDR3 is TGTGCCAGCAGCGTAAACACGGGACTAGCGGGCGGGGGCCCAGTCTCCTACAATGAGCAGTTCTTC.

This chain joins TRBV4-3 and TRBJ1-2; TRBD1 agrees at 7 bases. Germline CDR1 LGHNA, CDR2 YSLEER. V lost 2 bases, J lost 5 bases, and 5 bases stayed unmatched. The CDR3 extends over 14 amino acids. CDR3 residues: CASSQLGGEYGYTF. CDR3 DNA sequence: TGCGCCAGCAGCCAATTAGGGGGCGAGTATGGCTACACCTTC.

J is TRBJ2-1 and V is TRBV7-7; 10 nucleotides match TRBD2. V gave up 4 bases and J gave up 8 bases; unmatched junction bases: 8. Germline V gene data show CDR1 as SSHAT and CDR2 as FNYEAQ (reference sequence). The CDR3 totals 15 residues. In nucleotides, the CDR3 is TGTGCCAGCAGCTCCTCTAGCGGGAGTACGCATGAGCAGTTCTTC. Amino acid sequence: CASSSSSGSTHEQFF.

The chain has TRBV6-1 and TRBJ2-1; D is possibly TRBD2 (5 bases). V lost 5 bases to trimming and J lost 2 bases, with 16 bases between them. CDR3 length: 16 amino acids. The germline gives CDR1 MNHNS, CDR2 SASEGT. The CDR3 is CASSLLNGKTYNEQFF. As DNA, the CDR3 is TGTGCCAGCAGTCTGCTCAACGGGAAGACCTACAATGAGCAGTTCTTC.

This clonotype has a handful of counts. This chain joins TRBV7-8 and TRBJ1-6; tentative D call: TRBD1 (5 bases). V was cut by 1 base and J by 10 bases, with 11 bases left in between. The CDR3 is made up of 14 amino acids. Germline V gene lookup returns CDR1 SGHVS and CDR2 FQNEAQ. CDR3 in DNA: TGTGCCAGCAGCTTAGTTGGGGCGCGGTCACCCCTCCACTTT. Translated: CASSLVGARSPLHF. The full variable domain, rest sourced from reference TRBV7-8 and TRBJ1-6, is GAGVSQSPRYKVAKRGQDVALRCDPISGHVSLFWYQQALGQGPEFLTYFQNEAQLDKSGLPSDRFFAERPEGSVSTLKIQRTQQEDSAVYLCASSLVGARSPLHFGNGTRLTVT.

This CDR3 reads CASSPRSTGGNVDTEAFF. CDR3 sequence (DNA): TGTGCCAGCAGCCCACGTTCGACAGGGGGCAATGTGGACACTGAAGCTTTCTTT. This chain connects TRBV11-2 to TRBJ1-1; 10 positions match TRBD1. With 5 bases clipped from V and 3 bases from J, the junction kept 15 bases outside the gene matches. CDR3 length equals 18 residues. Germline lookup yields CDR1 SGHAT and CDR2 FQNNGV.